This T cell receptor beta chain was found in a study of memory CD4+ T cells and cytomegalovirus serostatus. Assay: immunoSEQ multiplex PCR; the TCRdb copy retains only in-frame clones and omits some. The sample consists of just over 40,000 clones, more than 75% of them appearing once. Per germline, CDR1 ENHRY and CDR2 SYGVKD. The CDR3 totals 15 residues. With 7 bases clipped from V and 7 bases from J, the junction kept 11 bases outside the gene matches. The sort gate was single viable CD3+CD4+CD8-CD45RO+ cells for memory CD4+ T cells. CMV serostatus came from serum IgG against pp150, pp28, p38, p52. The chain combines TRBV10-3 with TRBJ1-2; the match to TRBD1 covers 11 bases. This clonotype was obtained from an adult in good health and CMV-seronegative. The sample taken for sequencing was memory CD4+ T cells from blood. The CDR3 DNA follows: TGTGCCATCACTAGGGACAGGGGGGTTGGTGGTGGCTACACCTTC. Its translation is CAITRDRGVGGGYTF.